Following are 21 T cell receptor beta chains from one sample sequenced in a study of cytomegalovirus exposure and HLA in healthy donors. Primers: 60 Vbeta forward and 13 Jbeta reverse. Profiling relied on immunoSEQ multiplex PCR, and the TCRdb table lists in-frame clones only, not all of them. Of some 270,000 clones listed, roughly 80% were seen once; the top ten hold approximately 0.3%. The sequencing sample was made of PBMCs. The receptor source for this set is a girl aged 2 to 10 in good health and CMV-seronegative.

V gene TRBV10-3 combines with J gene TRBJ1-1; 7 nucleotides line up with TRBD1. This CDR3 has 13 amino acids. Losses at the gene ends were 7 bases for V and 3 bases for J; bases not matched to a gene: 5. The germline CDR1 and CDR2 sequences are ENHRY and SYGVKD. Written as DNA, the CDR3 is TGTGCCATCACGGAGACAGGGTACACTGAAGCTTTCTTT. Translated, it gives CAITETGYTEAFF.

The chain carries TRBV18 and TRBJ1-2, with TRBD1 matching 8 bases. The CDR3 runs to 17 residues. Looked up from germline, CDR1 is KGHSH and CDR2 is LQKENI. J gave up 0 bases and V 3 bases, and 9 bases lay outside the gene matches. In DNA, the CDR3 is TGTGCCAGCTCACCTAGTCAGGGGGCGCCCCCTAACTATGGCTACACCTTC. It specifies CASSPSQGAPPNYGYTF.

This chain uses TRBV29-1 with TRBJ2-2; tentative D call: TRBD1 (5 bases). Germline V gene lookup returns CDR1 SQVTM and CDR2 ANQGSEA. The CDR3 runs 13 residues. The V end was cut by 4 bases, the J end by 6 bases, with 12 bases between. The CDR3 loop is CSVGQFEAGELFF. CDR3 coding DNA: TGCAGCGTTGGACAGTTCGAAGCCGGGGAGCTGTTTTTT.

The rearrangement joins TRBV9 to TRBJ2-5, with 8 nucleotides matching TRBD1. The J call is in doubt because the DNA end fits TRBJ2-7 better. This CDR3 is built from 15 residues. From germline, CDR1 is SGDLS and CDR2 YYNGEE. CDR3 in DNA: TGTGCCAGCAGCGCGGGGACAGGACCAACCTACGAGCAGTACTTC. It yields the protein CASSAGTGPTYEQYF.

The CDR3 here is CASSGGSPGSGNTIYF. In nucleotides, the CDR3 is TGTGCCAGCAGTGGGGGCTCACCAGGCTCTGGAAACACCATATATTTT. The chain uses TRBV6-1 and TRBJ1-3; possibly TRBD1 for D (5 bases). V was clipped by 4 bases and J by 0 bases, with 13 bases between them. The CDR3 runs 16 residues. Germline loops: CDR1 MNHNS, CDR2 SASEGT.

This chain joins TRBV28 and TRBJ2-1; 12 nucleotides match TRBD2. This CDR3 spans 16 amino acids. Germline-derived CDR1 and CDR2 are MDHEN and SYDVKM. V trimming: 6 bases; J trimming: 9 bases; junction bases outside the gene matches: 12. The CDR3 sequence: CASSRAGLAGLGEQFF. The CDR3 DNA is TGTGCCAGCAGCCGGGCAGGACTAGCGGGACTCGGTGAGCAGTTCTTC. The full variable domain, with the rest looked up from reference TRBV28 and TRBJ2-1, is DVKVTQSSRYLVKRTGEKVFLECVQDMDHENMFWYRQDPGLGLRLIYFSYDVKMKEKGDIPEGYSVSREKKERFSLILESASTNQTSMYLCASSRAGLAGLGEQFFGPGTRLTVL.

This clone was observed a few times. The junction departs from the called germline gene at one end, perhaps through a read error. V is TRBV7-9 and J is TRBJ2-7, with 9 bases identical to TRBD1. CDR3 length equals 15 residues. In germline, CDR1 is SEHNR, CDR2 FQNEAQ (reference sequence). CDR3 sequence reads: CSSSSLGTGLEEQYF. Written as DNA, the CDR3 is TGTTCCAGCAGCTCATTGGGGACAGGGCTCGAAGAGCAGTACTTC.

The rearrangement joins TRBV12-5 to TRBJ1-5; D unresolved. The CDR3 is 15 residues long. V was clipped by 0 bases and J by 3 bases, with 9 bases between them. Germline CDR1 reads LGHNT; CDR2 reads FRNRAP. Written as DNA, the CDR3 is TGTGCTAGTGGTTTGGTAGCGGGAACCAATCAGCCCCAGCATTTT. The encoded protein is CASGLVAGTNQPQHF.

The table lists this clone with a few counts. This chain joins TRBV10-2 and TRBJ2-3, with 11 bases fitting TRBD2. The CDR3 has 20 residues. Trimming took 6 bases from V and 4 from J; bases not matched to a gene: 21. Germline V gene lookup returns CDR1 WSHSY and CDR2 SAAADI. CDR3 region: CASRTDLIAGGPKMSDTQYF. For the CDR3, the DNA is TGCGCCAGCAGGACAGACTTAATAGCGGGGGGGCCCAAAATGTCAGATACGCAGTATTTT.

The rearrangement uses TRBV27 and TRBJ2-2; D unclear. Trimming stripped 3 bases from V and 6 bases from J, with 5 bases between. This CDR3 is built from 12 residues. Germline values: CDR1 MNHEY, CDR2 SMNVEV (reference sequence). CDR3 region: CASSLYSGELFF. In nucleotides, the CDR3 is TGTGCCAGCAGTTTGTATTCCGGGGAGCTGTTTTTT.

V and J are TRBV7-6 and TRBJ1-2; D uncertain. V was cut by 4 bases and J by 1 base, with 16 bases left in between. The CDR3 extends over 16 amino acids. The germline gives CDR1 SGHVS, CDR2 FNYEAQ. CDR3 amino acids: CASSSRSRGDNYGYTF. The CDR3 DNA follows: TGTGCCAGCAGCTCCCGCTCGCGGGGTGATAACTATGGCTACACCTTC.

The chain links TRBV5-6 to TRBJ1-6; 7 bases fit TRBD1. The germline V gene has CDR1 SGHDT and CDR2 YYEEEE. The CDR3 length is 16 residues. The ends lost 5 bases at V and 2 bases at J; junction bases unmatched: 7. The DNA of the CDR3 is TGTGCCAGCAGTTTACCCCAGGGGGCCTATAATTCACCCCTCCACTTT. This codes for CASSLPQGAYNSPLHF.

This clone was detected a few times. J is TRBJ2-1 and V is TRBV20-1; D is ambiguous. Trimming left V 6 bases short and J 9 bases short, with 9 bases between. CDR3 size: 10 residues. Germline V gives CDR1 DFQATT, CDR2 SNEGSKA (reference sequence). CDR3: CSARLGEQFF. The CDR3 DNA is TGCAGTGCCCGCCTAGGTGAGCAGTTCTTC.

The chain has TRBV25-1 and TRBJ1-2, with 7 bases that match TRBD1. The CDR3 consists of 14 residues. V shed 6 bases, J shed 6 bases, and the junction held 10 bases outside the gene matches. The germline CDR1 and CDR2 sequences are MGHDK and SYGVNS. The CDR3 loop is CASSPGQPGDGYTF. The CDR3 nucleotides read TGTGCCAGCAGCCCGGGACAGCCAGGAGATGGCTACACCTTC.

Remarks on this clone: The DNA is left out, because the CDR3 cannot be placed on it with certainty; the CDR3 is given as TCRdb lists it. The rearrangement uses TRBV21-1 and TRBJ2-3; the listed D gene, TRBD2, was not tested against the DNA. TRBV21-1 is designated a pseudogene. The CDR3 has 11 amino acids, counting both end residues. Here the CDR3 reads CASFGEGTQYF.

The sample holds a few counts of this clone. V gene TRBV7-2 combines with J gene TRBJ2-3; 12 bases fit TRBD2. Germline V gene sequence: CDR1 SGHTA, CDR2 FQGNSA. The V gene end was trimmed by 4 bases and the J gene end by 7 bases; junction bases not matched to a gene: 9. CDR3 length: 16 residues. The CDR3, as DNA: TGTGCCAGCAGCTCCGGACTAGCGGGACACACGAATACGCAGTATTTT. Amino acids: CASSSGLAGHTNTQYF. The whole variable domain, filled in from reference TRBV7-2 and TRBJ2-3, reads GAGVSQSPSNKVTEKGKDVELRCDPISGHTALYWYRQSLGQGLEFLIYFQGNSAPDKSGLPSDRFSAERTGGSVSTLTIQRTQQEDSAVYLCASSSGLAGHTNTQYFGPGTRLTVL.

The chain uses TRBV7-8 and TRBJ2-2; TRBD1 matches 11 bases. CDR3 length: 14 amino acids. Germline V gene data show CDR1 as SGHVS and CDR2 as FQNEAQ. Germline trimming cut 11 bases from V and 4 bases from J; bases unmatched to any gene: 6. The DNA of the CDR3 is TGTGCCTTGGAGGACAGGGGGCTCACCGGGGAGCTGTTTTTT. Residues: CALEDRGLTGELFF.

The chain combines TRBV30 with TRBJ1-3; TRBD1 might be the D (5 bases). In germline, CDR1 is GTSNPN, CDR2 SVGIG (reference sequence). This CDR3 comprises 12 residues. V lost 4 bases and J 2 bases, leaving 6 bases between the germline ends. The CDR3 nucleotides are TGTGCCTGGATAGGGGCTGGAAACACCATATATTTT. Translating gives CAWIGAGNTIYF. Looking up the rest from reference TRBV30 and TRBJ1-3 gives the full variable domain: SQTIHQWPATLVQPVGSPLSLECTVEGTSNPNLYWYRQAAGRGLQLLFYSVGIGQISSEVPQNLSASRPQDRQFILSSKKLLLSDSGFYLCAWIGAGNTIYFGEGSWLTVV.

This chain uses TRBV2 with TRBJ2-3; 8 bases line up with TRBD2. The CDR3 runs 11 residues. Germline V gene sequence: CDR1 SNHLY, CDR2 FYNNEI. The CDR3 protein is CEAGATDTQYF. The CDR3 DNA sequence: TGTGAAGCGGGGGCGACAGATACGCAGTATTTT.

V usage is TRBV5-4 and J usage is TRBJ1-4, with 9 bases identical to TRBD1. V shed 2 bases, J shed 8 bases, and the junction held 7 bases outside the gene matches. The CDR3 is made up of 15 amino acids. Looked up from germline, CDR1 is SGHNT and CDR2 is YYREEE (reference sequence). The DNA for the CDR3 is TGTGCCAGCAGCTTATCACAGGGGGCGGGAGAAAAACTGTTTTTT. Its protein is CASSLSQGAGEKLFF.

The genes are TRBV7-6 and TRBJ2-7; 10 nucleotides agree with TRBD2. Losses at the gene ends were 0 bases for V and 2 bases for J; bases not matched to a gene: 1. CDR1 and CDR2 (germline): SGHVS, FNYEAQ. The CDR3 extends over 15 amino acids. DNA for the CDR3: TGTGCCAGCAGCTTAGCTACTAGCGGGGCCTACGAGCAGTACTTC. This encodes CASSLATSGAYEQYF.